This TCR beta chain was sequenced in a study of blood T cells in healthy people across ages. The CDR3 length is 13 residues. Trimming pared 4 bases from V and 8 bases from J, leaving 14 bases between. The use of a sample-barcoded 5' primer and a J-beta primer mix characterized a second PCR of 7 to 11 cycles. A single record per CDR3 protein comes from TCRdb applying MiXCR to the 5' RACE reads. Of 750,000 to 950,000 distinct CDR3 sequences listed, 53% are singletons. This clonotype was observed a handful of times. This clonotype was obtained from a man older than 75 in good health. The chain links TRBV12-3 or TRBV12-4 to TRBJ2-5; the D gene could be TRBD1 or TRBD2 (5 bases each). The sample taken for sequencing was blood. CDR3 in DNA: TGTGCCAGCAGTTCCGGGACCAGAGAAACCCAGTACTTC. Protein product: CASSSGTRETQYF.